This T cell receptor beta chain comes out of a study of healthy donors' naive CD4 and CD8 T cells. Turning to the study itself: For TCR alpha, new primers spanned all functional IMGT alpha genes. Study results and limitations: Alpha and beta chains were sequenced in bulk without pairing.

The CDR3 sequence is 17 residues long. Trimming removed 3 bases from V and 5 bases from J; junction bases left unmatched: 19. Per germline, CDR1 SQVTM and CDR2 ANQGSEA. Starting from around 500 ng of total RNA, TCR libraries were made with linear amplification. One entry per CDR3 protein results from TCRdb running MiXCR on the reads. The sample consists of approximately 180,000 distinct CDR3 sequences, nearly 75% of them appearing once. Note on this clonotype: The antigen is undetermined.

The sequenced sample was naive CD4+ and CD8+ T cells sorted from blood, pooled from several donors. The receptor was isolated from a pool of human donors in good health; the sample pools cells from several healthy donors. V usage is TRBV29-1 and J usage is TRBJ2-7, with 7 bases aligning to TRBD2. As DNA, the CDR3 is TGCAGCGTTGAGGTCATCGGGGGGATAGGGGAGTCCCACGAGCAGTACTTC. Translating it yields CSVEVIGGIGESHEQYF.